A single sample gave rise to the 19 T cell receptor beta chains below, sequenced in a study of T cells in tuberculosis. Assay used: immunoSEQ multiplex PCR; TCRdb lists only in-frame clones, some missing. The sample contains roughly 34,000 clones, around 97% of which appear only once. Sequencing input: PBMCs. The receptors here all came from a donor aged 10 to 29 with latent tuberculosis or without tuberculosis infection.

The chain links TRBV4-1 to TRBJ2-5; 12 bases fit TRBD2. CDR1 and CDR2 (germline): MGHRA, YSYEKL. The CDR3 is 16 residues long. Trimming took 4 bases from V and 5 from J; bases not matched to a gene: 8. CDR3 sequence (DNA): TGCGCCAGCAGCCTAAGACTAGCGGGGGAAACGGAGACCCAGTACTTC. Its protein is CASSLRLAGETETQYF.

This rearrangement joins TRBV23-1 to TRBJ1-1; D possibly corresponds to TRBD1 (6 bases). TRBV23-1 is annotated as an ORF whose role is uncertain. CDR3 size: 18 residues. V was pared by 4 bases and J by 3 bases, with 24 bases between. CDR3 loop: CASSPHCPLQGTYTEAFF. The CDR3, as DNA: TGCGCCAGCAGTCCCCATTGCCCTCTACAGGGTACGTACACTGAAGCTTTCTTT.

As for this clone: One end of the junction varies from germline; a read error may be responsible. This chain uses TRBV7-2 with TRBJ2-1; 12 nucleotides align to TRBD2. This CDR3 has 16 amino acids. Germline V gene data show CDR1 as SGHTA and CDR2 as FQGNSA. This CDR3 reads CAGSGLAGSSYNEQFF. CDR3 coding DNA: TGTGCCGGCAGCGGACTAGCGGGGAGCTCCTACAATGAGCAGTTCTTC.

In its sample, this clone was seen once. V usage is TRBV5-1 and J usage is TRBJ2-2; no firm D call. The V gene's germline CDR1 is SGHRS and CDR2 YFSETQ. With 0 bases removed from V and 6 bases from J, the gap between germline ends came to 15 bases. This CDR3 is built from 16 residues. This chain's CDR3 is CASSLDGSLNAGELFF. CDR3 coding DNA: TGCGCCAGCAGCTTGGATGGTAGTCTGAATGCCGGGGAGCTGTTTTTT. Full variable domain (outside the CDR3, taken from reference TRBV5-1 and TRBJ2-2): KAGVTQTPRYLIKTRGQQVTLSCSPISGHRSVSWYQQTPGQGLQFLFEYFSETQRNKGNFPGRFSGRQFSNSRSEMNVSTLELGDSALYLCASSLDGSLNAGELFFGEGSRLTVL.

The chain's CDR3 is CASSEGGPFSRGYGYTF. As DNA, the CDR3 is TGTGCCAGCAGTGAAGGCGGGCCGTTTAGTCGCGGCTATGGCTACACCTTC. This sequence joins TRBV6-1 and TRBJ1-2; D unclear. V shed 1 base and J shed 4 bases, with 19 bases lying between them. The CDR3 runs 17 residues. Looked up from germline, CDR1 is MNHNS and CDR2 is SASEGT.

V usage is TRBV9 and J usage is TRBJ1-3, with 9 bases matching TRBD1. There are 16 residues in the CDR3. J was trimmed by 2 bases and V by 3 bases; bases with no gene match: 6. CDR1 is SGDLS and CDR2 is YYNGEE in the germline V gene. The CDR3 is CASSAGQGVTGNTIYF. CDR3 DNA sequence: TGTGCCAGCAGCGCGGGACAGGGAGTGACTGGAAACACCATATATTTT.

The chain couples TRBV27 to TRBJ1-1, with D maybe TRBD1 (6 bases). CDR1 is MNHEY and CDR2 is SMNVEV in the germline V gene (reference sequence). CDR3 length: 15 residues. V was pared by 6 bases and J by 5 bases, with 19 bases between. CDR3 residues: CASRTQGSLVTEAFF. CDR3 DNA: TGTGCCAGCAGGACACAGGGTTCATTGGTTACTGAAGCTTTCTTT.

The chain carries TRBV5-6 and TRBJ2-1; 9 bases agree with TRBD1. The CDR3 totals 13 residues. J was trimmed by 9 bases and V by 4 bases; bases with no gene match: 5. Germline V gives CDR1 SGHDT, CDR2 YYEEEE. Here the CDR3 reads CASSVEDRGEQFF. CDR3 DNA sequence: TGTGCCAGCAGCGTAGAGGACAGGGGTGAGCAGTTCTTC.

V gene TRBV29-1 combines with J gene TRBJ1-1, with 12 bases that match TRBD1. The CDR3 runs to 14 residues. Looked up from germline, CDR1 is SQVTM and CDR2 is ANQGSEA. With 5 bases clipped from V and 6 bases from J, the junction kept 7 bases outside the gene matches. CDR3 residues: CSVWAGQGAAEAFF. CDR3 nucleotides: TGCAGCGTTTGGGCGGGACAGGGGGCCGCTGAAGCTTTCTTT.

The chain carries TRBV5-4 and TRBJ2-4; the match to TRBD1 covers 8 bases. From germline, CDR1 is SGHNT and CDR2 YYREEE (reference sequence). J was trimmed by 1 base and V by 3 bases; bases with no gene match: 0. This CDR3 is built from 14 residues. The CDR3 sequence: CASSWTGAKNIQYF. The CDR3 nucleotides read TGTGCCAGCAGCTGGACAGGGGCCAAAAACATTCAGTACTTC.

The chain recombines TRBV6-1 with TRBJ2-7; TRBD2 matches at 7 bases. V dropped 5 bases and J dropped 4; count of bases not matched to a gene: 8. The CDR3 contains 14 residues. CDR1 and CDR2 (germline): MNHNS, SASEGT. This CDR3 is CASSRREVQYEQYF. CDR3 in DNA: TGTGCCAGCAGTCGCCGGGAGGTGCAATACGAGCAGTACTTC.

This chain joins TRBV6-1 and TRBJ2-5; 7 bases match TRBD1. Germline CDR1 reads MNHNS; CDR2 reads SASEGT. Trimming took 5 bases from V and 1 from J; bases not matched to a gene: 4. This CDR3 is built from 14 residues. Here the CDR3 DNA reads TGTGCCAGCAGTCTAGGGGGCTCCCAAGAGACCCAGTACTTC. This translates into CASSLGGSQETQYF.

The genes are TRBV10-3 and TRBJ1-5, with 7 positions matching TRBD1. Looked up from germline, CDR1 is ENHRY and CDR2 is SYGVKD. Germline trimming cut 8 bases from V and 5 bases from J; bases unmatched to any gene: 6. The CDR3 extends over 13 amino acids. The CDR3 loop is CAISDRADQPQHF. CDR3 DNA: TGTGCCATCTCCGACAGGGCCGATCAGCCCCAGCATTTT.

The chain employs TRBV2 and TRBJ2-1, with TRBD1 identical over 7 bases. The CDR3 runs 13 residues. Germline V gives CDR1 SNHLY, CDR2 FYNNEI. Trimming took 6 bases from V and 5 from J; bases not matched to a gene: 4. The CDR3 loop is CASRGDSHNEQFF. In DNA form, the CDR3 reads TGTGCCAGCAGGGGGGACAGCCACAATGAGCAGTTCTTC.

J is TRBJ2-6 and V is TRBV2; TRBD1 matches 7 bases. The germline gives CDR1 SNHLY, CDR2 FYNNEI. Trimming cost V 6 bases and J 0 bases; bases outside gene matches: 11. The CDR3 consists of 18 residues. CDR3 region: CASRRGQVGSSGANVLTF. DNA for the CDR3: TGTGCCAGCAGGAGGGGGCAGGTGGGGTCCTCTGGGGCCAACGTCCTGACTTTC.

The V and J genes are TRBV7-9 and TRBJ2-1; no clear D. This CDR3 spans 14 amino acids. Trimming took off 2 bases at V and 8 bases at J, with 13 bases between the two ends. The germline CDR1 and CDR2 sequences are SEHNR and FQNEAQ (reference sequence). This CDR3 is CASSLISSEDEQFF. The CDR3 coding sequence is TGTGCCAGCAGCTTAATATCAAGTGAGGATGAGCAGTTCTTC. Supplemented by reference TRBV7-9 and TRBJ2-1, the full variable domain reads DTGVSQNPRHKITKRGQNVTFRCDPISEHNRLYWYRQTLGQGPEFLTYFQNEAQLEKSRLLSDRFSAERPKGSFSTLEIQRTEQGDSAMYLCASSLISSEDEQFFGPGTRLTVL.

V and J are TRBV19 and TRBJ1-4, with 10 bases lining up with TRBD1. V trimming: 10 bases; J trimming: 8 bases; junction bases outside the gene matches: 10. The CDR3 is 14 amino acids. Looked up from germline, CDR1 is LNHDA and CDR2 is SQIVND (reference sequence). CDR3 loop: CATRDGTGVEKLFF. The DNA for the CDR3 is TGTGCCACTAGGGATGGGACAGGGGTAGAAAAACTGTTTTTT. Drawing the rest from reference TRBV19 and TRBJ1-4, the complete variable domain is DGGITQSPKYLFRKEGQNVTLSCEQNLNHDAMYWYRQDPGQGLRLIYYSQIVNDFQKGDIAEGYSVSREKKESFPLTVTSAQKNPTAFYLCATRDGTGVEKLFFGSGTQLSVL.

The chain links TRBV19 to TRBJ2-1, with D perhaps TRBD2 (6 bases). The V gene lost 6 bases and the J gene lost 3 bases, with 15 bases spanning the gap. The CDR3 has 15 residues. In germline, CDR1 is LNHDA, CDR2 SQIVND (reference sequence). The CDR3 sequence is CASSLAFEGYNEQFF. DNA for the CDR3: TGTGCCAGTAGCCTAGCGTTTGAGGGCTACAATGAGCAGTTCTTC.

The rearrangement joins TRBV5-6 to TRBJ2-7; 7 nucleotides line up with TRBD2. Germline V gene sequence: CDR1 SGHDT, CDR2 YYEEEE. The CDR3 extends over 14 amino acids. J lost 3 bases, V lost 4 bases, and 7 bases had no gene match. The CDR3 sequence: CASSAVGGIYEQYF. The CDR3 DNA is TGTGCCAGCAGCGCGGTGGGGGGGATCTACGAGCAGTACTTC.